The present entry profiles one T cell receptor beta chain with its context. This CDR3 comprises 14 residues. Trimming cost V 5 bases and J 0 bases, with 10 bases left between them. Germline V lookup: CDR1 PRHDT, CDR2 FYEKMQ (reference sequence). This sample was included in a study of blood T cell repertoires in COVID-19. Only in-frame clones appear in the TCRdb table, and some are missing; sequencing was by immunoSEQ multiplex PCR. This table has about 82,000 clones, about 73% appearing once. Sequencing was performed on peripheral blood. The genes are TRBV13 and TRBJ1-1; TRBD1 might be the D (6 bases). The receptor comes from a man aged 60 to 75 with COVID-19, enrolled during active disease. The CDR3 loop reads CASSIGTLNTEAFF. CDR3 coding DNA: TGTGCCAGCAGCATCGGGACATTGAACACTGAAGCTTTCTTT.